These 4 T cell receptor beta chains came from one sample sequenced in a study of blood T cell repertoires in COVID-19. Produced via immunoSEQ multiplex PCR; TCRdb's table is partial and in-frame only. The sample contains about 400,000 clones, nearly 90% of which appear only once. The sequencing input was PBMCs or T cells enriched from blood (not recorded which). The origin of the receptors is a woman aged 40 to 50 with acute COVID-19.

The chain couples TRBV10-3 to TRBJ1-6, with 9 nucleotides matching TRBD1. V dropped 7 bases and J dropped 10; count of bases not matched to a gene: 5. Germline V CDR1 and CDR2: ENHRY, SYGVKD. This CDR3 has 13 amino acids. The CDR3, as DNA: TGTGCCATCAACGGGGACAGGGCATCACCCCTCCACTTT. The encoded protein is CAINGDRASPLHF.

For the CDR3, the DNA is TGTGCTAGTGGTCCAAGACAGCGAGAGACCCAGTACTTC. It is translated as CASGPRQRETQYF. The J gene is TRBJ2-5, the V gene TRBV12-5; tentatively, D is TRBD1 (5 bases). Germline CDR1 LGHNT, CDR2 FRNRAP. The CDR3 length is 13 residues. Trimming left V 5 bases short and J 4 bases short, with 11 bases between.

The chain is built from TRBV19 and TRBJ1-5; TRBD1 agrees at 10 bases. The ends lost 9 bases at V and 3 bases at J; junction bases unmatched: 11. CDR1 and CDR2 (germline): LNHDA, SQIVND (reference sequence). The CDR3 contains 16 residues. In DNA form, the CDR3 reads TGTGCCAGCAGAATCCGACAGGGGGCTAACAATCAGCCCCAGCATTTT. It is translated as CASRIRQGANNQPQHF.

This chain uses TRBV10-3 with TRBJ1-6; D is unclear. The germline V gene encodes CDR1 ENHRY and CDR2 SYGVKD. The CDR3 has 14 amino acids. V shed 0 bases and J shed 15 bases, with 15 bases lying between them. The CDR3 nucleotides are TGTGCCATCAGTGAGTCTGGAGGGTTACGAATCCTCCACTTT. Translating gives CAISESGGLRILHF.